The 6 T cell receptor beta chains reported below all come from one sample, sequenced in a study of blood T cell repertoires in COVID-19. The repertoire was sequenced with immunoSEQ multiplex PCR; TCRdb's copy has only in-frame clones and lacks some. Of about 270,000 clones listed, 85% to 95% are singletons. Source material: PBMCs or T cells enriched from blood (not recorded which). The receptors come from a man between 40 and 49 years old who had been exposed to COVID-19.

The chain joins TRBV25-1 to TRBJ1-5, with D hard to call. CDR1 MGHDK and CDR2 SYGVNS come from the germline V gene. The CDR3 totals 13 residues. Trimming took 0 bases from V and 7 from J, leaving 7 bases between them. CDR3 in DNA: TGTGCCAGCAGTGAATATGAAGCGCAGCCCCAGCATTTT. It is translated as CASSEYEAQPQHF.

This sequence joins TRBV5-5 and TRBJ2-2; 8 nucleotides agree with TRBD1. V gave up 2 bases and J gave up 6 bases; unmatched junction bases: 6. The CDR3 consists of 15 residues. CDR1 and CDR2 from the germline V gene are SGHKS and YYEKEE (reference sequence). CDR3 sequence reads: CASSFGTGRSGELFF. The CDR3 nucleotides read TGTGCCAGCAGCTTCGGGACAGGACGATCCGGGGAGCTGTTTTTT.

The J gene is TRBJ2-7, the V gene TRBV20-1; D uncertain. This CDR3 comprises 11 residues. Germline V gene data show CDR1 as DFQATT and CDR2 as SNEGSKA (reference sequence). Trimming left V 5 bases short and J 2 bases short, with 7 bases between. Here the CDR3 DNA reads TGCAGTGCTTACCGAGCCTACGAGCAGTACTTC. This sequence encodes CSAYRAYEQYF.

The chain employs TRBV11-2 and TRBJ1-2, with 7 positions matching TRBD1. With V trimmed by 5 bases and J by 7 bases, 7 bases remained unmatched. CDR3 length equals 13 residues. CDR1 SGHAT and CDR2 FQNNGV come from the germline V gene. CDR3 sequence: CASSGSYRGGYTF. CDR3 DNA sequence: TGTGCCAGCAGCGGTTCATACAGGGGTGGCTACACCTTC. Drawing the rest from reference TRBV11-2 and TRBJ1-2, the complete variable domain is EAGVAQSPRYKIIEKRQSVAFWCNPISGHATLYWYQQILGQGPKLLIQFQNNGVVDDSQLPKDRFSAERLKGVDSTLKIQPAKLEDSAVYLCASSGSYRGGYTFGSGTRLTVV.

V and J are TRBV9 and TRBJ2-1, with 7 bases fitting TRBD1. Germline CDR1 reads SGDLS; CDR2 reads YYNGEE. The V segment lost 4 bases and the J segment 6 bases; nucleotides outside the gene matches: 16. There are 17 residues in the CDR3. The CDR3 sequence: CASSPSWGQPQANEQFF. CDR3 coding DNA: TGTGCCAGCAGCCCATCCTGGGGACAGCCGCAAGCCAATGAGCAGTTCTTC.

V gene TRBV9 combines with J gene TRBJ2-7; TRBD2 agrees at 10 bases. Germline loops: CDR1 SGDLS, CDR2 YYNGEE. Trimming took 3 bases from V and 3 from J; bases not matched to a gene: 3. The CDR3 contains 14 residues. CDR3 bases: TGTGCCAGCAGCGCTAGCGGGAGTGTCTACGAGCAGTACTTC. Translated: CASSASGSVYEQYF.